Shown below are 25 T cell receptor beta chains from a single sample sequenced in a study of T-cell memory formation after mild COVID-19. TCRdb itself ran the 5' RACE reads through MiXCR, one entry per CDR3 protein. The repertoire includes fewer than 50,000 distinct CDR3 sequences, roughly 9.8% of them detected once, and over 9.5% sits in the top ten. The specimen was PBMCs or a T cell subset sorted from them (not recorded which). These receptors were obtained from an adult woman who had mild COVID-19 (a few samples of this study predate the infection). Cell type and time point are not known.

At least ten counts were recorded for this clonotype. This chain links TRBV5-6 with TRBJ1-1; weak D call: TRBD1 (6 bases). This CDR3 is built from 15 residues. Trimming shortened V by 3 bases and J by 7 bases, and 19 bases separated the two germline ends. Germline-derived CDR1 and CDR2 are SGHDT and YYEEEE. The CDR3 nucleotides are TGTGCCAGCAGCTCCCGGGTAGGACAGCGCTATGAAGCTTTCTTT. This sequence encodes CASSSRVGQRYEAFF.

This clonotype was recorded many times. The rearrangement joins TRBV29-1 to TRBJ1-1; possibly TRBD1 for D (6 bases). CDR1 is SQVTM, CDR2 ANQGSEA, per germline. This CDR3 is 15 amino acids long. Trimming left V 4 bases short and J 5 bases short, with 20 bases between. CDR3 in amino acids: CSVGTGGGRRTEAFF. In DNA form, the CDR3 reads TGCAGCGTTGGGACCGGGGGCGGGAGGAGGACTGAAGCTTTCTTT.

This clonotype has at least ten counts. The V call is TRBV5-5, the J call TRBJ2-5; 8 nucleotides agree with TRBD1. CDR1 is SGHKS and CDR2 is YYEKEE in the germline V gene (reference sequence). V lost 3 bases and J lost 7; bases outside the gene matches: 8. The CDR3 consists of 14 residues. The CDR3 region has the DNA TGTGCCAGCAGCTGGACAGGGACCCCAGGGACCCAGTACTTC. This codes for CASSWTGTPGTQYF.

At least ten counts were recorded for this clonotype. This chain links TRBV18 with TRBJ2-7, with 9 bases that match TRBD1. The trim removed 3 bases at V and 3 bases at J, leaving 9 bases unmatched. Germline CDR1 reads KGHSH; CDR2 reads LQKENI. The CDR3 extends over 16 amino acids. The CDR3 region is CASSPTGTGQLYEQYF. The DNA of the CDR3 is TGTGCCAGCTCACCTACCGGGACAGGGCAACTCTACGAGCAGTACTTC.

This clonotype was observed a handful of times. This rearrangement joins TRBV12-3 or TRBV12-4 to TRBJ1-2; D is unresolved. The ends were cut back, 5 bases at V and 2 bases at J, with 15 bases in the middle. The CDR3 runs to 15 residues. The CDR3 loop is CASSPPRTVNYGYTF. CDR3 DNA sequence: TGTGCCAGCAGTCCTCCCCGGACTGTCAACTATGGCTACACCTTC.

The J gene is TRBJ2-3, the V gene TRBV7-2, with no clear D. Germline loops: CDR1 SGHTA, CDR2 FQGNSA. The CDR3 consists of 15 residues. V lost 5 bases and J lost 0, with 12 bases in between. The CDR3: CASSDQVRSTDTQYF. CDR3 nucleotides: TGTGCCAGCAGCGATCAGGTGCGAAGCACAGATACGCAGTATTTT.

This clonotype was observed a few times. The chain carries TRBV4-2 and TRBJ2-1; D is unresolved. CDR3 length equals 13 residues. Germline V CDR1 and CDR2: LGHNA, YNFKEQ. Trimming took off 0 bases at V and 5 bases at J, with 5 bases between the two ends. The CDR3 sequence: CASSQDTHNEQFF. The CDR3 DNA reads TGTGCCAGCAGCCAAGATACCCACAATGAGCAGTTCTTC.

V and J are TRBV20-1 and TRBJ2-7; D not certain. The ends were cut back, 2 bases at V and 6 bases at J, with 11 bases in the middle. The CDR3 is 12 amino acids. Germline CDR1 reads DFQATT; CDR2 reads SNEGSKA (reference sequence). As DNA, the CDR3 is TGCAGTGCTAGATACTACAGTATCGAGCAGTACTTC. It encodes CSARYYSIEQYF.

J is TRBJ2-7 and V is TRBV7-9; 7 positions agree with TRBD2. J gave up 6 bases and V 5 bases, and 10 bases lay outside the gene matches. The CDR3 consists of 14 residues. In germline, CDR1 is SEHNR, CDR2 FQNEAQ (reference sequence). CDR3 loop: CASSPGAGMGEQYF. The DNA for the CDR3 is TGTGCCAGCAGCCCGGGAGCGGGGATGGGCGAGCAGTACTTC.

The chain carries TRBV7-2 and TRBJ2-1; D remains ambiguous. This CDR3 contains 13 residues. Trimming stripped 1 base from V and 2 bases from J, with 3 bases between. Germline V gene sequence: CDR1 SGHTA, CDR2 FQGNSA. The CDR3: CASSLVPYNEQFF. CDR3 sequence (DNA): TGTGCCAGCAGCTTAGTCCCCTACAATGAGCAGTTCTTC.

The V call is TRBV23-1, the J call TRBJ1-6, with 10 nucleotides matching TRBD1. TRBV23-1 belongs to the ORF category, with a function that is uncertain. This CDR3 comprises 15 residues. With V trimmed by 4 bases and J by 8 bases, 5 bases remained unmatched. The CDR3 DNA follows: TGCGCCAGCAGTCCACGAGGGACAGGGGATTCACCCCTCCACTTT. This gives the protein CASSPRGTGDSPLHF.

This clonotype was detected only a few times. The genes are TRBV2 and TRBJ2-5, with TRBD2 matching over 7 bases. The CDR3 extends over 16 amino acids. V lost 6 bases and J lost 0; bases outside the gene matches: 10. Looked up from germline, CDR1 is SNHLY and CDR2 is FYNNEI. CDR3 in DNA: TGTGCCAGCAGCCCTGTGGCTAGCGGTCACCAAGAGACCCAGTACTTC. It yields the protein CASSPVASGHQETQYF. The full variable domain, rest sourced from reference TRBV2 and TRBJ2-5, is EPEVTQTPSHQVTQMGQEVILRCVPISNHLYFYWYRQILGQKVEFLVSFYNNEISEKSEIFDDQFSVERPDGSNFTLKIRSTKLEDSAMYFCASSPVASGHQETQYFGPGTRLLVL.

V is TRBV19 and J is TRBJ1-1; no firm D call. Germline V gene lookup returns CDR1 LNHDA and CDR2 SQIVND (reference sequence). With 5 bases removed from V and 8 bases from J, the gap between germline ends came to 21 bases. The CDR3 is made up of 15 amino acids. The CDR3 loop reads CASSPWEVRKREAFF. The CDR3 DNA is TGTGCCAGTAGTCCTTGGGAGGTCCGTAAAAGGGAAGCTTTCTTT.

This clonotype turned up a few times. The V call is TRBV2, the J call TRBJ2-7; 8 bases match TRBD1. The CDR3 contains 15 residues. The trim removed 8 bases at V and 1 base at J, leaving 10 bases unmatched. Germline CDR1 and CDR2: SNHLY and FYNNEI. The CDR3 sequence is CASGPGQVGSYEQYF. CDR3 sequence (DNA): TGTGCCAGCGGCCCGGGACAGGTTGGGTCCTACGAGCAGTACTTC.

This clonotype was counted once. The chain combines TRBV20-1 with TRBJ1-1, with D possibly TRBD1 on 5 matching bases. The CDR3 consists of 13 residues. Germline CDR1 reads DFQATT; CDR2 reads SNEGSKA (reference sequence). The germline V and J ends were trimmed by 0 bases and 8 bases, with 13 bases remaining between them. The CDR3 spells CSARDPRTLEAFF. DNA of the CDR3: TGCAGTGCTAGAGATCCCCGGACACTCGAAGCTTTCTTT.

This chain joins TRBV5-4 and TRBJ1-2; 9 bases fit TRBD1. Trimming took 2 bases from V and 6 from J; bases not matched to a gene: 5. Germline loops: CDR1 SGHNT, CDR2 YYREEE (reference sequence). The CDR3 contains 14 residues. The CDR3 coding sequence is TGTGCCAGCAGCTTTCAACAGGGGGCACATGGCTACACCTTC. This codes for CASSFQQGAHGYTF.

This clonotype was seen many times. V and J are TRBV12-3 or TRBV12-4 and TRBJ2-5; TRBD2 matches at 8 bases. The CDR3 is 15 residues long. The trim removed 3 bases at V and 1 base at J, leaving 4 bases unmatched. The DNA for the CDR3 is TGTGCCAGCAGTTTCGGAGCGGGGGTCCAAGAGACCCAGTACTTC. Translating it yields CASSFGAGVQETQYF.

This clonotype was detected only a few times. This chain joins TRBV27 and TRBJ2-7, with a weak D call TRBD2 (6 bases). This CDR3 is built from 14 residues. The V gene's germline CDR1 is MNHEY and CDR2 SMNVEV (reference sequence). V lost 5 bases, J lost 7 bases, and 18 bases lay in between. The chain's CDR3 is CASSLTGVLGEQYF. DNA for the CDR3: TGTGCCAGCAGTCTCACGGGAGTTTTAGGGGAGCAGTACTTC.

This clonotype appeared many times. V is TRBV5-1 and J is TRBJ2-4, with 9 bases matching TRBD1. V shed 3 bases and J 5 bases; nucleotides not matched to a gene: 3. Per the germline V gene, CDR1 is SGHRS and CDR2 is YFSETQ. CDR3 length: 14 residues. This CDR3 reads CASSSGQGENIQYF. The CDR3 bases are TGCGCCAGCAGCTCGGGACAGGGTGAAAACATTCAGTACTTC.

J is TRBJ1-2 and V is TRBV6-6, with D unresolved. CDR3 length equals 15 residues. From germline, CDR1 is MNHNY and CDR2 SVGAGI (reference sequence). Trimming removed 2 bases at V and 8 bases at J, with 18 bases between. The CDR3 loop is CASSYPRTESYGYTF. CDR3 bases: TGTGCCAGCAGTTACCCCCGAACAGAATCTTACGGCTACACCTTC.

The chain recombines TRBV24-1 with TRBJ2-1; TRBD2 matches at 8 bases. V shed 8 bases, J shed 6 bases, and the junction held 8 bases outside the gene matches. The CDR3 contains 14 residues. Per the germline V gene, CDR1 is KGHDR and CDR2 is SFDVKD. This CDR3 is CATMAGGLINEQFF. The CDR3 DNA reads as TGTGCCACCATGGCGGGGGGTCTGATCAATGAGCAGTTCTTC.

The chain couples TRBV9 to TRBJ1-2, with no clear D. Germline loops: CDR1 SGDLS, CDR2 YYNGEE. Trimming shortened V by 3 bases and J by 4 bases, and 7 bases separated the two germline ends. The CDR3 has 12 amino acids. CDR3 protein: CASSASGYGYTF. The CDR3 coding sequence is TGTGCCAGCAGCGCCTCGGGCTATGGCTACACCTTC. Full variable domain (rest looked up from reference TRBV9 and TRBJ1-2): DSGVTQTPKHLITATGQRVTLRCSPRSGDLSVYWYQQSLDQGLQFLIQYYNGEERAKGNILERFSAQQFPDLHSELNLSSLELGDSALYFCASSASGYGYTFGSGTRLTVV.

The rearrangement links TRBV4-2 to TRBJ1-2; D ambiguous. The CDR3 consists of 16 residues. Trimming cost V 1 base and J 3 bases, with 15 bases left between them. Germline V gene data show CDR1 as LGHNA and CDR2 as YNFKEQ. The CDR3 DNA is TGTGCCAGCAGCCAAGTACGAGGAATCCAATACTATGGCTACACCTTC. Its protein product is CASSQVRGIQYYGYTF.

This clonotype was seen at least ten times. J is TRBJ1-2 and V is TRBV5-6, with D possibly TRBD1 on 6 matching bases. The CDR3 consists of 16 residues. Germline CDR1 and CDR2: SGHDT and YYEEEE. With 4 bases removed from V and 0 bases from J, the gap between germline ends came to 16 bases. CDR3 protein: CASSPAAAGANYGYTF. For the CDR3, the DNA is TGTGCCAGCAGCCCGGCGGCGGCAGGGGCTAACTATGGCTACACCTTC.

The chain couples TRBV2 to TRBJ2-1; tentative D call: TRBD2 (5 bases). V was shortened by 7 bases and J by 10 bases, with 20 bases between the two germline ends. CDR1 SNHLY and CDR2 FYNNEI come from the germline V gene. The CDR3 runs 14 residues. CDR3 in amino acids: CASTGSSVAWEQFF. The CDR3 DNA reads TGTGCCAGCACGGGGTCCTCCGTTGCATGGGAGCAGTTCTTC.